One and the same sample provided the 10 T cell receptor beta chains below, sequenced in a study of blood T cells in healthy people across ages. Together with a sample-barcoded 5' primer, a J-beta primer mix was included in a second PCR lasting about 7 to 11 cycles. Each CDR3 protein is one row after TCRdb ran MiXCR on the 5' RACE reads. The data show 450,000 to 700,000 distinct CDR3 sequences, 25% to 30% seen once. Sequences were obtained from blood. These TCRs come from a woman in her 70s in good health.

The CDR3 spells CASSEVGKGGGETQYF. For the CDR3, the DNA is TGTGCCAGCAGTGAAGTAGGGAAGGGGGGAGGAGAGACCCAGTACTTC. This chain joins TRBV25-1 and TRBJ2-5; D is tentatively TRBD1 or TRBD2 (6 bases each). Trimming removed 2 bases from V and 4 bases from J, with 17 bases in between. Germline-derived CDR1 and CDR2 are MGHDK and SYGVNS. CDR3 length: 16 residues.

This clonotype was observed a handful of times. The rearrangement links TRBV20-1 to TRBJ2-1; no clear D gene. V was cut by 1 base and J by 3 bases, with 7 bases left in between. CDR1 and CDR2 (germline): DFQATT, SNEGSKA (reference sequence). CDR3 length equals 13 residues. CDR3: CSARVPGYNEQFF. CDR3 coding DNA: TGCAGTGCTAGAGTACCCGGCTACAATGAGCAGTTCTTC.

This clonotype was recorded a few times. The gene calls are TRBV20-1 and TRBJ2-1; possible D gene TRBD1, 6 bases. The V gene lost 4 bases and the J gene lost 4 bases, with 14 bases spanning the gap. In germline, CDR1 is DFQATT, CDR2 SNEGSKA (reference sequence). The CDR3 runs to 14 residues. In DNA, the CDR3 is TGCAGTGCTAACCCGGGACACCCTTACAATGAGCAGTTCTTC. This encodes CSANPGHPYNEQFF.

CDR3 protein: CASSNDRGSGEQFF. Here the CDR3 DNA reads TGTGCCAGCAGTAACGACAGGGGCTCGGGGGAGCAGTTCTTC. V and J are TRBV6-1 and TRBJ2-5; 8 bases map to TRBD1. The J call is uncertain, as TRBJ2-1 better fits the DNA end. Per germline, CDR1 MNHNS and CDR2 SASEGT. The CDR3 is made up of 14 amino acids.

The chain links TRBV29-1 to TRBJ2-5; 7 nucleotides match TRBD1. The DNA matches TRBJ2-1 better at its end, which makes the J call doubtful. The germline gives CDR1 SQVTM, CDR2 ANQGSEA. The CDR3 has 13 residues. Written as DNA, the CDR3 is TGCAGCGTTGGCCGCCTCGCAGGGGGAGAGCAGTTCTTC. Translating gives CSVGRLAGGEQFF.

V usage is TRBV28 and J usage is TRBJ2-5, with D hard to call. Germline V gene data show CDR1 as MDHEN and CDR2 as SYDVKM. Trimming took off 4 bases at V and 5 bases at J, with 8 bases between the two ends. The CDR3 contains 12 residues. The CDR3 DNA is TGTGCCAGCAGTTCGCTGGTGGAGACCCAGTACTTC. It is translated as CASSSLVETQYF.

This clonotype turned up a few times. J is TRBJ2-4 and V is TRBV6-5; weak D call: TRBD2 (6 bases). The CDR3 contains 15 residues. V shed 6 bases and J shed 2 bases, with 14 bases lying between them. Per germline, CDR1 MNHEY and CDR2 SVGAGI. Written as DNA, the CDR3 is TGTGCCAGCAGCTCTACCGGACTAACCAAAAACATTCAGTACTTC. It codes for CASSSTGLTKNIQYF.

V gene TRBV12-3 or TRBV12-4 combines with J gene TRBJ2-4; D unclear. Trimming took 5 bases from V and 0 from J, leaving 17 bases between them. The CDR3 extends over 17 amino acids. CDR3 nucleotide sequence: TGTGCCAGCAGTCCTCGGATCCTCAACTTAGCCAAAAACATTCAGTACTTC. It specifies CASSPRILNLAKNIQYF.

This clonotype was detected a few times. The chain couples TRBV9 to TRBJ2-4; a weak D match, TRBD1 (7 bases). The CDR3 sequence is 17 residues long. Germline loops: CDR1 SGDLS, CDR2 YYNGEE. V was trimmed by 2 bases and J by 5 bases, leaving 20 bases between them. CDR3 region: CASSVEGRGSFENIQYF. In DNA form, the CDR3 reads TGTGCCAGCAGCGTGGAGGGCAGGGGGTCATTCGAAAACATTCAGTACTTC. Drawing the rest from reference TRBV9 and TRBJ2-4, the complete variable domain is DSGVTQTPKHLITATGQRVTLRCSPRSGDLSVYWYQQSLDQGLQFLIQYYNGEERAKGNILERFSAQQFPDLHSELNLSSLELGDSALYFCASSVEGRGSFENIQYFGAGTRLSVL.

The V gene is TRBV7-9, the J gene TRBJ1-3; 8 bases are a match to TRBD1. Germline-derived CDR1 and CDR2 are SEHNR and FQNEAQ (reference sequence). This CDR3 spans 14 amino acids. V lost 5 bases, J lost 7 bases, and 7 bases stayed unmatched. The CDR3 loop reads CASSLQTGENTIYF. CDR3 coding DNA: TGTGCCAGCAGCCTTCAGACAGGGGAGAACACCATATATTTT.